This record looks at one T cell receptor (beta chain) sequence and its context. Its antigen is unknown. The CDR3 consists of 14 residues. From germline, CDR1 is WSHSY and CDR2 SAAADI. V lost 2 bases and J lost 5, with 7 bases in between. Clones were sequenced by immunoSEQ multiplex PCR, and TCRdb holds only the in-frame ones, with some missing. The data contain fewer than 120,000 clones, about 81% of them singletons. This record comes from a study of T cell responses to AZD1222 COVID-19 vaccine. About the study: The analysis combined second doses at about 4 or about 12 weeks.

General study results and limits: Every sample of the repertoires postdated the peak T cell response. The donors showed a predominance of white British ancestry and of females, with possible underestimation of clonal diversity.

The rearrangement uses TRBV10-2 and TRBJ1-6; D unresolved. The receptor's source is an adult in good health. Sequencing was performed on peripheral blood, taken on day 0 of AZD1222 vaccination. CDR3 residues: CASSETDNNSPLHF. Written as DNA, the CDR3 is TGCGCCAGCAGTGAGACAGATAATAATTCACCCCTCCACTTT.